Detailed here is one T cell receptor (beta chain). Its antigen is still unknown. Per-base qualities were not stored, and no clone one base away is much larger. The entry originates in a study of regulatory T cells in long-lasting Graves disease (dated by TCRdb to 2020 to 2022). Notes on the research overall: In the newly diagnosed Graves' disease group, patients had been taking antithyroid drugs for less than 3 months. A total of roughly 33 samples were covered by TCR sequencing, comprising approximately 13 persistent and around 20 newly diagnosed Graves' disease patients. Persistent Graves' disease patients were compared with newly diagnosed Graves' disease patients by peripheral blood TCR sequencing and RNA sequencing. The study was registered as a clinical trial and conducted in China.

Taken from cysteine to phenylalanine, the CDR3 has 15 residues. CDR3 DNA is the only sequence kept; it has 45 bases, read in frame from the first base. Trimming leaves V shorter by 4 bases and J shorter by 7 bases, with the junction holding 5 bases beyond the gene matches. What the time point label conveys for this sample: newly diagnosed GD, antithyroid drugs for less than 3 months. RNA was extracted from PBMCs in TRIzol for both TCR sequencing and RNA sequencing. The diagnosis of Graves' disease was made according to American Thyroid Association guidelines. The patients came from an endocrinology department in Xi'an, China. Each patient gave approximately 9 milliliters of peripheral blood, collected in an EDTA anticoagulant tube. Ficoll Paque Plus density gradient separation was used to isolate PBMCs, and no further T cell sorting was done. An Agilent 2100 Bioanalyzer and agarose gel were used to check RNA quality, and a NanoDrop 2000 was used to measure RNA concentration.

Results the study describes overall, beyond this receptor: Preferential use of TRBV28, TRBJ1-2 and TRBJ2-5 was observed in persistent disease, whereas TRBV20-1 and TRBJ2-1 were favored in newly diagnosed disease. Persistent patients shared more public clonotypes among themselves (2,741) than newly diagnosed patients did (more than 850). As a limitation, the authors acknowledged that the small sample size may reduce accuracy. The study examined only peripheral blood because the primary lesion, thyroid tissue, could not be accessed. Compared with newly diagnosed patients, persistent Graves' disease patients had lower TCR Shannon entropy and fewer highly expanded clones, which suggests clonal expansion. Sequencing and analysis were limited to the TCR beta chain.

The method was multiplex PCR. Sequencing was carried out with an Illumina HiSeq 4000. To build TCR beta libraries, CDR3 regions were amplified by Arm-PCR using iRepertoire HTBI primers. Before sequencing, the PCR products went through gel purification. The paper's data handling went like this. Gene usage analysis of CDR3 amino acid clonotypes relied on the 60 or so TRBV and 14 TRBJ segments identified across samples. COPE and FqMerger were used to merge the filtered high-quality paired reads into contigs. BLAST was used to align contigs to the IMGT TRBV, TRBD and TRBJ reference genes, and CDR3 was defined following IMGT. Any clonotype with a frequency above 0.1% was classified as a highly expanded clone. Shannon entropy was used to measure repertoire diversity, and the Gini coefficient was used to measure V-J evenness. A clonotype was considered public if more than one individual shared it. Using fastp trimming at Q25 and MiXCR clonotype assembly, TCRdb reanalyzed the public sequencing data and kept in-frame beta chains. Rows with a matching CDR3 protein are joined into one entry that keeps the most common DNA and genes. TCRdb assigned the V and J calls; the authors' analysis was not used. The sample yields 420,000 or so distinct CDR3 sequences; about 15% were counted once. The leading ten clones occupy 20% to 25% of the sample.

Separately, the same data were catalogued under a study of T cells in Graves' hyperthyroidism and ophthalmopathy. The second investigation adds: Stable Graves' hyperthyroidism was defined as no progression to ophthalmopathy during 18 months of follow-up. Hyperthyroidism patients were newly diagnosed, with disease duration under 2 months, and aged 18 to 65 years. Exclusion was applied to patients with uncontrolled infections, other autoimmune diseases, pregnancy or lactation. Clinical symptoms, serum thyroxine and TRAb, thyroid ultrasound, and orbital computed tomography formed the basis for the diagnoses. For the first round of RT-PCR on the TCR CDR3, the HTBI primer set was used together with the Qiagen OneStep RT-PCR kit. Most expanded thyroid clonotypes (frequency above 0.001) were also detected in blood, suggesting blood repertoires may reflect thyroid immune responses. Ophthalmopathy was separated from stable hyperthyroidism by a 13 V-J signature model, with roughly 88% sensitivity and 81% to 82% specificity obtained in cross-validation and 80%/75% obtained in testing. In validation, the model predicted progression to ophthalmopathy with over 65% sensitivity and approximately 72% specificity, a median of approximately 6.7 months before onset. To identify distinguishing TCR V-J signatures, a discovery cohort of around 98 patients was used, comprising fewer than 45 with Graves' ophthalmopathy and approximately 58 with stable Graves' hyperthyroidism. Prospective prediction of ophthalmopathy was tested in an independent validation cohort consisting of under 20 hyperthyroidism patients and over 15 patients who later progressed to ophthalmopathy. The 75 to 100 discovery patients were divided at random into training and test sets in a 7:3 ratio. In addition, the study compared T-cell repertoires in thyroid tissue and in blood from five or six Graves' hyperthyroidism patients. After blood sampling, hyperthyroidism patients were treated with methimazole at a starting dose of 30 mg daily, and ophthalmopathy patients were treated with high-dose intravenous methylprednisolone. The libraries were constructed in a second round of multiplex PCR and then size-selected and purified. Libraries were sequenced paired-end with 100 bp reads on an Illumina HiSeq2000. SOAPnuke was used to process the raw data, throwing out any read that contained adapters or uncalled bases, had a mean Phred below 15, or lacked an exact constant-primer or identifier match. High-quality paired reads were merged with COPE v1.2.5, and unique nucleotide sequences were defined as clonotypes. MiTCR v1.1 was used to align the clonotypes against IMGT TRBV, TRBD and TRBJ reference segments. Only V-J combinations with frequency above 0.0001, covering 99.2% of repertoires, were analysed. The TCS score was defined as the ratio of F50 (clonal expansion) to E x V (chaos), calculated using BLOSUM62-based TCRdist between CDR3 peptides within each V-J. Welch's t-statistics and random forest reduced just over 500 V-J features to 13, which were used in a naive Bayes classifier (R e1071). Sample size was not statistically predetermined, and blinding of investigators to group allocation was not performed. The paper reports TCR Vbeta CDR3 sequencing of over 120 peripheral blood samples: around 45 ophthalmopathy, 70 to 85 hyperthyroidism and 17 progressor patients.

The TCR originated in a young woman with Graves disease. Donor details come from another sample of the same person, matched by shared clones. The sample here was peripheral blood mononuclear cells (PBMCs), taken at new diagnosis, from a patient treated with antithyroid drugs. This receptor chain uses TRBV12-3 or TRBV12-4 and TRBJ2-2, with TRBD2 identical over 11 junction bases. Here is the DNA: TGTGCCAGCAGTTGGACTAGCGGGTTCGTCGGGGAGCTGTTTTTT. This sequence encodes CASSWTSGFVGELFF.